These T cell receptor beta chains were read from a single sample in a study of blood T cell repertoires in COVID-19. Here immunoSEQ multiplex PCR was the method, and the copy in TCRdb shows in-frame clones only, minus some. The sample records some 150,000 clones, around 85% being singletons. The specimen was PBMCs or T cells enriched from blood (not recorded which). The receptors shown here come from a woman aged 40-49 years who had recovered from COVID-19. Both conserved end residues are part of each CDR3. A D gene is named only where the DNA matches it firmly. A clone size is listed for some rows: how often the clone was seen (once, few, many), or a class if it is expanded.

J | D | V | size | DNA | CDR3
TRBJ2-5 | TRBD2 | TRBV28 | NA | TGTGCCAGCAGTTTATTCGCGGGGGAGGGCGAGACCCAGTACTTC | CASSLFAGEGETQYF
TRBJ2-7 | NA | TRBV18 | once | TGTGCCAGCTCACCGTGGCAGGGTGACGAGCAGTACTTC | CASSPWQGDEQYF
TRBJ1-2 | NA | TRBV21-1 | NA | TGTGCCAGCAGCAAACCGACCGATACAGAAGGCTACACCTTC | CASSKPTDTEGYTF
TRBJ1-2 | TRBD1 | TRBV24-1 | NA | TGTGCCACCCCACCTTGGACAGGGACTGGCTATGGCTACACCTTC | CATPPWTGTGYGYTF
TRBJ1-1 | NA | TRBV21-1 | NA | TGTGCCAGCAGGGTTAGGGGGCACACTGAAGCTTTCTTT | CASRVRGHTEAFF
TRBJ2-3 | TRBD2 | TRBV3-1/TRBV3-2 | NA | TGTGCCAGCAGCCAGAGGGAGGGACCCCCGGATACGCAGTATTTT | CASSQREGPPDTQYF
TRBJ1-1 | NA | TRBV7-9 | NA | TGTGCCAGCAGCTTACTCCCAGGGCGGCGCGGCACTGAAGCTTTCTTT | CASSLLPGRRGTEAFF
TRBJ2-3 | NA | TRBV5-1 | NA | TGCGCCAGCAGCTTAGACAGGCCATCCACAGATACGCAGTATTTT | CASSLDRPSTDTQYF
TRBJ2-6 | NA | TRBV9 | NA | TGTGCCAGCAGCGTAACCCGAAGCGGGTCTGGGGCCAACGTCCTGACTTTC | CASSVTRSGSGANVLTF
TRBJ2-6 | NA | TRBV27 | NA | TGTGCCAGCAGTTTATGGGGTCAGGGATTGTCTGGGGCCAACGTCCTGACTTTC | CASSLWGQGLSGANVLTF
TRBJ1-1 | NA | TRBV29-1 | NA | TGCAGCGTTGAAGATCTGGGGGGATGGACTGAAGCTTTCTTT | CSVEDLGGWTEAFF
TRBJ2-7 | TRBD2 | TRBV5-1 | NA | TGCGCCAGCAGCTTGGATGGGTGGGAGGGCCGGTACGAGCAGTACTTC | CASSLDGWEGRYEQYF
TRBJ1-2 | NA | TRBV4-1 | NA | TGCGCCAGCAGCCTCCCTGGGAGGGGCGCGGGGTATGGCTACACCTTC | CASSLPGRGAGYGYTF
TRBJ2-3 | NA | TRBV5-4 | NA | TGTGCCAGCAGCCGGTCTAGCACAGATACGCAGTATTTT | CASSRSSTDTQYF
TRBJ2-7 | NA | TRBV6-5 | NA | TGTGCCAGCAGTTACTCAGGCGGGGCCTCCTACGAGCAGTACTTC | CASSYSGGASYEQYF
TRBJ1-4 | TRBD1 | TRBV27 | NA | TGTGCCAGCAGTCTACAGGGGAGCCCAACTAATGAAAAACTGTTTTTT | CASSLQGSPTNEKLFF
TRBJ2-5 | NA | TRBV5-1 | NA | TGCGCCAGCAGCTCTGGCGGCACGGAAGAGACCCAGTACTTC | CASSSGGTEETQYF